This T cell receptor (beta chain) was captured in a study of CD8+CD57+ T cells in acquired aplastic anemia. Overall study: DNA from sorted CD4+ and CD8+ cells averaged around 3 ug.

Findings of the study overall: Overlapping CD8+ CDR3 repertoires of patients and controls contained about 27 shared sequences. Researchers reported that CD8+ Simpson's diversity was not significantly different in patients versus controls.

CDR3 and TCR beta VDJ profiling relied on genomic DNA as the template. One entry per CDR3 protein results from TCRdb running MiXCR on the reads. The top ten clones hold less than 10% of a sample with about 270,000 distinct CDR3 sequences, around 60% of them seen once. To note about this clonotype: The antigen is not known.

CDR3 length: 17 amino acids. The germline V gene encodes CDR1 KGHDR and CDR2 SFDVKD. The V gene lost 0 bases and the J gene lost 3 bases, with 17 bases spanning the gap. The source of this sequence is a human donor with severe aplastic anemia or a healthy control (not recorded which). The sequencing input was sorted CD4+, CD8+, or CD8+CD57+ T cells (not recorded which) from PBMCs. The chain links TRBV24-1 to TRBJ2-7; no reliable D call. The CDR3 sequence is CATSDLQESRRYYEQYF. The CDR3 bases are TGTGCCACCAGTGATTTGCAGGAAAGCAGGCGCTACTACGAGCAGTACTTC.